Given below is one T cell receptor (beta chain) in context. The antigen remains unidentified. This entry comes from a study of radiotherapy plus CTLA-4 blockade in lung cancer. The table came from immunoSEQ multiplex PCR; TCRdb's copy has only in-frame clones and leaves some out. The repertoire holds tens of thousands of clones, with around 86% as singletons. Study results and limitations: Researchers report tumor-derived TCR clones expanding in blood after radiotherapy plus ipilimumab.

CDR3 size: 15 residues. CDR1 KGHSH and CDR2 LQKENI come from the germline V gene. With 2 bases removed from V and 0 bases from J, the gap between germline ends came to 10 bases. The sequencing here drew on peripheral blood, taken from a patient treated with radiotherapy plus ipilimumab. The chain employs TRBV18 and TRBJ1-1; possible D gene TRBD1, 6 bases. The origin of this receptor is a human donor with non-small cell lung cancer who had stable disease on radiotherapy plus ipilimumab. The CDR3: CASSPNAGVNTEAFF. For the CDR3, the DNA is TGTGCCAGCTCACCAAATGCAGGGGTGAACACTGAAGCTTTCTTT.